This T cell receptor (beta chain) was sequenced for a study of cytomegalovirus exposure and HLA in healthy donors. With 60 Vbeta and 13 Jbeta primers, the PCR was carried out. TCRdb's copy holds only in-frame clones and misses some; the assay was immunoSEQ multiplex PCR. The table has 100,000 to 150,000 clones, around 78% seen once. This clone has more than one count but fewer than ten. Its antigen is currently unknown. Study-level points and caveats: Owing to their indistinguishability, certain V segments, notably TRBV6-2 and TRBV6-3, were excluded. Most TCR beta V segments were productive about 87% or about 30% of the time in an earlier analysis.

The V end lost 0 bases, the J end lost 4 bases, and 13 bases lay between the germline ends. CDR3 size: 15 residues. Germline V gives CDR1 SGHRS, CDR2 YFSETQ. Material for sequencing was PBMCs. This sequence was found in a man between 45 and 60 years old in good health and CMV-seronegative. The chain is built from TRBV5-1 and TRBJ1-2; no clear D gene. CDR3 DNA sequence: TGCGCCAGCAGCTTGGAGGCCCTCGGCGGCTATGGCTACACCTTC. Translation gives CASSLEALGGYGYTF.